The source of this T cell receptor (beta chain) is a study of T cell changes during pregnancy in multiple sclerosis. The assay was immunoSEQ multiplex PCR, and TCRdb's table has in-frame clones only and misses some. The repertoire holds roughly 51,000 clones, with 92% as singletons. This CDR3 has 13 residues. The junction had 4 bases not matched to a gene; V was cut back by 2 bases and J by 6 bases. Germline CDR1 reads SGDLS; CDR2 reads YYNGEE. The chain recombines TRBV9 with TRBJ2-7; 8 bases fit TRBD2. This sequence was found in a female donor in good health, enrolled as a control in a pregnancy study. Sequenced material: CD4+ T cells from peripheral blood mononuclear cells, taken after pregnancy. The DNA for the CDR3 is TGTGCCAGCAGCGTCGGGACTAGAGGCGAGCAGTACTTC. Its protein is CASSVGTRGEQYF.